The 9 T cell receptor beta chains presented below share a single source sample, sequenced in a study of synovial regulatory T cells in juvenile arthritis. Repertoires were generated with immunoSEQ multiplex PCR, while TCRdb's copy carries only in-frame clones and drops some. This sample's table has about 10,000 clones. Sequenced sample: Treg cells from blood. Subset in this sample: remaining (HLA-DR-negative) circulating blood Treg cells. The receptors were sampled from a donor aged 2-30 years with juvenile idiopathic arthritis.

The rearrangement joins TRBV10-3 to TRBJ1-2. Germline assignment: CDR1 ENHRY and CDR2 SYGVKD. CDR3 length equals 15 residues. No DNA appears here. This chain's CDR3 is CAISESIWGNYGYTF.

The gene calls are TRBV5-1 and TRBJ1-1. CDR1 SGHRS and CDR2 YFSETQ come from the germline V gene. This CDR3 contains 13 residues. No nucleotide data were recorded. The CDR3 here is CASKRQGGTEAFF. Looking up the rest from reference TRBV5-1 and TRBJ1-1 gives the full variable domain: KAGVTQTPRYLIKTRGQQVTLSCSPISGHRSVSWYQQTPGQGLQFLFEYFSETQRNKGNFPGRFSGRQFSNSRSEMNVSTLELGDSALYLCASKRQGGTEAFFGQGTRLTVV.

The rearrangement links TRBV9 to TRBJ2-7; TCRdb names TRBD2, which stays unverified in the absence of DNA. Germline CDR1 and CDR2: SGDLS and YYNGEE. The CDR3 extends over 15 amino acids. Only the protein is available. This CDR3 reads CASSRGAGLNSEQYF.

The rearrangement links TRBV27 to TRBJ1-2. The CDR3 sequence is 13 residues long. No coding sequence is recorded. Germline V gene sequence: CDR1 MNHEY, CDR2 SMNVEV (reference sequence). The CDR3 sequence: CASSFRPLTRYTF.

The chain has TRBV27 and TRBJ1-1. Germline loops: CDR1 MNHEY, CDR2 SMNVEV (reference sequence). This CDR3 has 15 amino acids. DNA was not recorded. The CDR3 sequence: CASSSDWRSNTEAFF.

The chain couples TRBV5-4 to TRBJ1-2. The germline V gene encodes CDR1 SGHNT and CDR2 YYREEE (reference sequence). The CDR3 sequence is 11 residues long. No DNA has been recorded. The CDR3 reads CASSSFGGYTF.

CDR3 sequence reads: CASSQAGGYNEQYF. The J gene is TRBJ2-7, the V gene TRBV2; TCRdb's assignment of TRBD2 cannot be checked, as there is no DNA. The CDR3 contains 14 residues. DNA is not on record. Germline-derived CDR1 and CDR2 are SNHLY and FYNNEI.

V and J are TRBV19 and TRBJ2-5; TCRdb selects TRBD1, and the lack of DNA leaves this call unchecked. The germline CDR1 and CDR2 sequences are LNHDA and SQIVND (reference sequence). The CDR3 extends over 13 amino acids. DNA was not recorded. CDR3 amino acids: CASSSRGRETQYF.

V is TRBV18 and J is TRBJ1-3. Germline CDR1 and CDR2: KGHSH and LQKENI. This CDR3 region has 16 residues. The protein alone is recorded here. CDR3 sequence: CASSSSAPGSGNTIYF.